This TCR beta chain appears in the sequencing data of a study of T cell repertoires in cytomegalovirus infection. Study-level information: Matching HLA type, along with CMV infection, was indicated by public TCR beta signatures. Broader study findings: Predominance within the ex vivo response was attributable to HLA-C-restricted CMV-specific TCR beta clonotypes. Identification of carriers of CMV plus the relevant HLA was performed using cumulative public TCR beta family frequency.

Worth noting for this clonotype: Its cognate antigen is unknown. A much larger clone is a single base away; this may be a read error.

Looked up from germline, CDR1 is MNHNY and CDR2 is SVGAGI (reference sequence). The CDR3 has 14 amino acids. V was trimmed by 3 bases and J by 7 bases, leaving 15 bases between them. Each CDR3 protein is one row after TCRdb ran MiXCR on the reads. This repertoire shows roughly 250,000 distinct CDR3 sequences, about 20% found once; its top ten account for around a sixth. J is TRBJ1-2 and V is TRBV6-6; no reliable D call. Source material: CD8+ T cells from PBMCs. This TCR was recovered from a human donor in good health (CMV status not recorded). Some clones in this sample may be carry-over from other donors' samples. DNA of the CDR3: TGTGCCAGCAGTTATGCCAGAGCGGCGAGTGGCTACACCTTC. The encoded protein is CASSYARAASGYTF.